The 12 T cell receptor beta chains below come from one sample, sequenced in a study of cytomegalovirus exposure and HLA in healthy donors. Amplification used 60 Vbeta primers and 13 Jbeta primers. Produced via immunoSEQ multiplex PCR; TCRdb's table is partial and in-frame only. The table includes 110,000 to 150,000 clones, less than 90% detected once. Sequencing input: PBMCs. These receptors originate from a boy aged 2 to 9 in good health and CMV-seronegative.

The J gene is TRBJ1-2, the V gene TRBV4-3; D possibly corresponds to TRBD1 (5 bases). Per the germline V gene, CDR1 is LGHNA and CDR2 is YSLEER. Trimming left V 3 bases short and J 4 bases short, with 18 bases between. The CDR3 totals 16 residues. This chain's CDR3 is CASSQGGAEKAYGYTF. The CDR3 nucleotides read TGCGCCAGCAGCCAGGGAGGGGCCGAAAAGGCCTATGGCTACACCTTC.

This clone was picked up a small number of times. The chain joins TRBV6-1 to TRBJ1-4; D is undetermined. CDR1 MNHNS and CDR2 SASEGT come from the germline V gene. The V end lost 4 bases, the J end lost 5 bases, and 14 bases lay between the germline ends. The CDR3 runs 15 residues. Here the CDR3 reads CASSGFSRVNEKLFF. The CDR3 bases are TGTGCCAGCAGTGGTTTCAGTCGGGTGAATGAAAAACTGTTTTTT.

The chain couples TRBV7-9 to TRBJ1-4; TRBD1 matches 8 bases. The CDR3 sequence is 16 residues long. The V gene's germline CDR1 is SEHNR and CDR2 FQNEAQ (reference sequence). Trimming took 4 bases from V and 6 from J; bases not matched to a gene: 10. The CDR3 is CASSSEQDRVYEKLFF. CDR3 in DNA: TGTGCCAGCAGCTCAGAACAGGACAGGGTGTATGAAAAACTGTTTTTT. Drawing the rest from reference TRBV7-9 and TRBJ1-4, the complete variable domain is DTGVSQNPRHKITKRGQNVTFRCDPISEHNRLYWYRQTLGQGPEFLTYFQNEAQLEKSRLLSDRFSAERPKGSFSTLEIQRTEQGDSAMYLCASSSEQDRVYEKLFFGSGTQLSVL.

The chain joins TRBV5-5 to TRBJ1-3; no definite D call. The germline CDR1 and CDR2 sequences are SGHKS and YYEKEE (reference sequence). The CDR3 extends over 16 amino acids. Trimming shortened V by 0 bases and J by 0 bases, and 10 bases separated the two germline ends. This CDR3 reads CASSLAFPSSGNTIYF. For the CDR3, the DNA is TGTGCCAGCAGCTTGGCGTTCCCCTCCTCTGGAAACACCATATATTTT.

The chain employs TRBV6-4 and TRBJ1-6; TRBD1 matches at 10 bases. Losses at the gene ends were 5 bases for V and 7 bases for J; bases not matched to a gene: 2. The CDR3 spans 14 residues. The germline V gene encodes CDR1 MRHNA and CDR2 SNTAGT. CDR3: CASSPGQGNSPLHF. The DNA of the CDR3 is TGTGCCAGCAGTCCGGGACAGGGGAATTCACCCCTCCACTTT.

V usage is TRBV4-1 and J usage is TRBJ1-5; possible D gene TRBD1, 6 bases. This CDR3 comprises 16 residues. Deletions cut 0 bases from V and 5 bases from J, with 14 bases between. Germline V gene data show CDR1 as MGHRA and CDR2 as YSYEKL. CDR3 loop: CASSQDLGRGDQPQHF. CDR3 bases: TGCGCCAGCAGCCAAGATCTGGGCAGGGGCGATCAGCCCCAGCATTTT.

The CDR3 DNA reads TGTGCCAGTAGTGCGGGACAGGCGCAGGGGTATAGCAATCAGCCCCAGCATTTT. It translates to CASSAGQAQGYSNQPQHF. This chain connects TRBV19 to TRBJ1-5; TRBD1 matches 8 bases. The V gene end was trimmed by 5 bases and the J gene end by 0 bases; junction bases not matched to a gene: 12. Germline loops: CDR1 LNHDA, CDR2 SQIVND (reference sequence). The length of the CDR3 is 18 residues.

The chain combines TRBV9 with TRBJ1-2; 10 bases are shared with TRBD1. The ends lost 4 bases at V and 5 bases at J; junction bases unmatched: 5. This CDR3 has 14 residues. CDR1 is SGDLS and CDR2 is YYNGEE in the germline V gene. CDR3 protein: CASSPRDRGYGYTF. DNA for the CDR3: TGTGCCAGCAGCCCAAGGGACAGGGGTTATGGCTACACCTTC.

The rearrangement links TRBV4-1 to TRBJ2-7, with 10 bases fitting TRBD1. The junction had 7 bases not matched to a gene; V was cut back by 1 base and J by 4 bases. This CDR3 is 16 amino acids long. The germline V gene has CDR1 MGHRA and CDR2 YSYEKL. The CDR3 here is CASSQGAGQGVYEQYF. The CDR3 DNA follows: TGCGCCAGCAGCCAAGGAGCCGGACAGGGGGTTTACGAGCAGTACTTC.

CDR3 DNA sequence: TGCGCCAGCAGCTTGGAAAGGGGGAACTATGGCTACACCTTC. Amino acid sequence: CASSLERGNYGYTF. The J gene is TRBJ1-2, the V gene TRBV5-1, with a possible D match to TRBD1 (6 bases). CDR1 is SGHRS, CDR2 YFSETQ, per germline. Between the trimmed V and J ends, which lost 0 bases and 2 bases, there was a span of 8 bases. The CDR3 totals 14 residues.

The chain recombines TRBV4-1 with TRBJ1-1; the D gene is possibly TRBD1 (5 bases). CDR1 and CDR2 (germline): MGHRA, YSYEKL. Between the trimmed V and J ends, which lost 1 base and 0 bases, there was a span of 9 bases. The CDR3 covers 15 residues. The CDR3 nucleotides read TGCGCCAGCAGCCAAGCTACAGGTGTGAACACTGAAGCTTTCTTT. It specifies CASSQATGVNTEAFF.

The chain combines TRBV6-4 with TRBJ2-2, with 10 positions matching TRBD2. The J segment lost 3 bases and the V segment lost 5 bases, leaving 0 bases of the junction unmatched. Per the germline V gene, CDR1 is MRHNA and CDR2 is SNTAGT. The CDR3 sequence is 14 residues long. The CDR3 DNA is TGTGCCAGCAGTCTAGCGGGGGACACCGGGGAGCTGTTTTTT. Its protein is CASSLAGDTGELFF.